This T cell receptor (beta chain) was captured by sequencing in a study of T cells in Graves' hyperthyroidism and ophthalmopathy. This clonotype occurred many times. The target antigen is unknown. V dropped 5 bases and J dropped 2; count of bases not matched to a gene: 16. The CDR3 runs to 19 residues. Per the germline V gene, CDR1 is MNHEY and CDR2 is SVGEGT. Amplification targeted TCR beta CDR3 regions from RNA transcripts. Using the HTBI primer set, a first-round RT-PCR was run on the TCR CDR3. One entry per CDR3 protein, called by TCRdb with MiXCR from the multiplex PCR reads. The sample has 490,000 or so distinct CDR3 sequences; more than 15% are singletons. Points from the study as a whole: The model made its ophthalmopathy prediction, and onset followed a median about 6 months later.

The source of this sequence is a woman under 40 with Graves' ophthalmopathy. V usage is TRBV6-2 or TRBV6-3 and J usage is TRBJ2-7; 12 bases agree with TRBD2. The source material was blood. The CDR3 DNA follows: TGTGCCAGCAGTCCGCAGCCAGCCGGGACTAGCGGGTTTGCCTACGAGCAGTACTTC. This gives the protein CASSPQPAGTSGFAYEQYF.